This T cell receptor beta chain was captured in a study of cytomegalovirus exposure and HLA in healthy donors. As for the study in general: Some 200 million T cells yielded under 130 million unique TCR beta sequences in earlier analysis. Among around 400 genotyped donors, about 85% fell in the Caucasian-associated ancestry cluster. Whole-study findings and limits: Common viral pathogens were later found to be apparently linked to several of the most significant clusters. Another analysis was done later, and it associated 15,000 or so TCR beta sequences with HLA alleles at 0.05 false discovery rate.

It was with 60 Vbeta and 13 Jbeta primers that the PCR ran. The repertoire was sequenced with immunoSEQ multiplex PCR; TCRdb's copy has only in-frame clones and lacks some. In the table there are approximately 27,000 clones, roughly 68% of which are singletons. On this clone: Its antigen remains unknown.

The ends lost 5 bases at V and 7 bases at J; junction bases unmatched: 5. The CDR3 loop spans 13 amino acids. In germline, CDR1 is MDHEN, CDR2 SYDVKM. V usage is TRBV28 and J usage is TRBJ2-1, with TRBD1 matching over 7 bases. Source material: PBMCs. The TCR sequence derives from a woman aged 50 to 60 in good health and CMV-seronegative. The CDR3 here is CASSKQTGNEQFF. CDR3 nucleotide sequence: TGTGCCAGCAGTAAACAGACAGGGAATGAGCAGTTCTTC. Filled out from reference TRBV28 and TRBJ2-1, the complete variable domain reads DVKVTQSSRYLVKRTGEKVFLECVQDMDHENMFWYRQDPGLGLRLIYFSYDVKMKEKGDIPEGYSVSREKKERFSLILESASTNQTSMYLCASSKQTGNEQFFGPGTRLTVL.